Each of the 5 T cell receptor beta chains below was sequenced from the same sample in a study of identical twins. TCRdb itself ran the 5' RACE reads through MiXCR, one entry per CDR3 protein. Here the sample spans 1.5 million to 2 million distinct CDR3 sequences, around 29% being singletons. Specimen: cord blood. The receptor source for this set is a newborn girl in good health.

CDR3 nucleotide sequence: TGCAGTGCTAACCCCTCCAGCCGAAATGAGCAGTACTTC. Translating it yields CSANPSSRNEQYF. The rearrangement uses TRBV20-1 and TRBJ2-5; the D is unclear. CDR1 DFQATT and CDR2 SNEGSKA come from the germline V gene (reference sequence). Trimming shortened V by 4 bases and J by 11 bases, and 20 bases separated the two germline ends. The CDR3 spans 13 residues.

The rearrangement uses TRBV6-1 and TRBJ1-2; D is unresolved. Germline V gene data show CDR1 as MNHNS and CDR2 as SASEGT. Trimming shortened V by 3 bases and J by 5 bases, and 10 bases separated the two germline ends. The CDR3 extends over 13 amino acids. CDR3 bases: TGTGCCAGCAGTGATGGACGGTTATATGGCTACACCTTC. Encoded protein: CASSDGRLYGYTF.

This clonotype was recorded a few times. The chain links TRBV7-9 to TRBJ1-1, with D possibly TRBD1 on 5 matching bases. The CDR3 length is 13 residues. The germline V gene has CDR1 SEHNR and CDR2 FQNEAQ (reference sequence). The V end lost 8 bases, the J end lost 4 bases, and 14 bases lay between the germline ends. CDR3 sequence reads: CASSPGEVTEAFF. The CDR3 nucleotides read TGTGCCAGCTCCCCGGGGGAGGTCACTGAAGCTTTCTTT.

This clonotype was picked up a small number of times. V usage is TRBV4-1 and J usage is TRBJ2-1, with 7 bases fitting TRBD2. V shed 1 base, J shed 9 bases, and the junction held 3 bases outside the gene matches. Germline CDR1 reads MGHRA; CDR2 reads YSYEKL. There are 13 residues in the CDR3. The chain's CDR3 is CASSQVLAGEQFF. The CDR3 coding sequence is TGCGCCAGCAGCCAAGTCTTAGCGGGTGAGCAGTTCTTC.

The V call is TRBV2, the J call TRBJ2-2; D not resolved. CDR1 is SNHLY, CDR2 FYNNEI, per germline. This CDR3 comprises 14 residues. Trimming cost V 1 base and J 3 bases, with 6 bases left between them. Here the CDR3 DNA reads TGTGCCAGCAGTGAAGGGGCCTACACCGGGGAGCTGTTTTTT. Translating it yields CASSEGAYTGELFF.